The 5 T cell receptor beta chains given below trace back to one sample, sequenced in a study of molecular identifiers for immune sequencing clone quantification. TCRdb recomputed calls from the PCR reads with MiXCR, one row per CDR3 protein. The sample includes 20,000 or so distinct CDR3 sequences, 20% to 25% of them seen just once. Material for sequencing was naive CD8+ T cells from blood, with Jurkat cell RNA spiked in. Specified subset: FACS-sorted CD8+CD4-CCR7+CD45RA+ naive T cells. Receptor source: a human donor in good health. Some libraries in this study had Jurkat cell RNA spiked in.

With respect to this clonotype: A read error may be the cause here, since a much bigger clone is one base away. The chain carries TRBV29-1 and TRBJ2-1, with D hard to call. Germline lookup yields CDR1 SQVTM and CDR2 ANQGSEA. This CDR3 comprises 14 residues. V was shortened by 1 base and J by 6 bases, with 13 bases between the two germline ends. The CDR3, as DNA: TGCAGCGTTGAAGGTATTAGCAGCTCCAATGAGCAGTTCTTC. It yields the protein CSVEGISSSNEQFF.

This clonotype has just a few counts. The genes are TRBV9 and TRBJ1-6; the match to TRBD1 covers 10 bases. Germline assignment: CDR1 SGDLS and CDR2 YYNGEE. The CDR3 spans 16 residues. The junction had 7 bases not matched to a gene; V was cut back by 3 bases and J by 7 bases. The CDR3 DNA sequence: TGTGCCAGCAGCGCCCCGGGACAGGGGAGGAATTCACCCCTCCACTTT. Amino acid sequence: CASSAPGQGRNSPLHF.

The chain couples TRBV20-1 to TRBJ2-7; 11 nucleotides align to TRBD2. Trimming took 4 bases from V and 12 from J; bases not matched to a gene: 5. This CDR3 region has 11 residues. CDR1 DFQATT and CDR2 SNEGSKA come from the germline V gene (reference sequence). The CDR3 reads CSATGTSGLYF. In DNA form, the CDR3 reads TGCAGTGCTACCGGGACTAGCGGACTGTACTTC.

A note on this clonotype: A read error may be the cause here, since a much bigger clone is one base away. CDR3 bases: TGTGCCAGCAGTTCCATCGAAGAGGCCGGGGAGCTGTTTTTT. Translation: CASSSIEEAGELFF. This rearrangement joins TRBV6-6 to TRBJ2-2; D gene uncertain. The CDR3 is made up of 14 amino acids. Between the trimmed V and J ends, which lost 4 bases and 6 bases, there was a span of 12 bases. Germline V CDR1 and CDR2: MNHNY, SVGAGI (reference sequence).

This clonotype was counted many times. The V call is TRBV9, the J call TRBJ1-4; 7 bases are a match to TRBD1. The CDR3 extends over 15 amino acids. Germline V gives CDR1 SGDLS, CDR2 YYNGEE. Losses at the gene ends were 3 bases for V and 5 bases for J; bases not matched to a gene: 7. CDR3 in DNA: TGTGCCAGCAGCGCTCCCGGGACAGCAAATGAAAAACTGTTTTTT. This codes for CASSAPGTANEKLFF.